These T cell receptor beta chains were read from a single sample in a study of T-cell reconstitution after alpha-beta-depleted transplantation in children. TCRdb itself ran the PCR reads through MiXCR, one entry per CDR3 protein. This sample has about 300,000 distinct CDR3 sequences, with around a tenth found just once. The source was PBMCs, collected before TCRalphabeta/CD19-depleted stem cell transplant. The source of these receptors is a boy under two years old with acute myeloid leukemia, due to receive a stem cell transplant. The CDR3 runs from the conserved cysteine through the conserved F or W. D genes are given only for firm matches. Expanded clones get a size class; other rows say once, few or many, or leave the size out.

d_gene	abundance	j_gene	v_gene	CDR3nt	CDR3aa
-	many	TRBJ1-5	TRBV4-3	TGCGCCAGCAGCCAAGATTCCACAGGCTCCCAGCCCCAGCATTTT	CASSQDSTGSQPQHF
-	many	TRBJ1-5	TRBV18	TGTGCCAGCTCACCACTAGCCATTAATCAGCCCCAGCATTTT	CASSPLAINQPQHF
-	many	TRBJ2-7	TRBV20-1	TGCAGTGCTAGAGATCGTAGGGGCGGGGACCCCAATTACGAGCAGTACTTC	CSARDRRGGDPNYEQYF
-	few	TRBJ2-7	TRBV28	TGTGCCAGCAGTTTTACGGGAGTAGAGCAGTACTTC	CASSFTGVEQYF
TRBD2	many	TRBJ2-7	TRBV27	TGTGCCAGCAGTTTATTTGGGGGGGTGGGATACTACGAGCAGTACTTC	CASSLFGGVGYYEQYF
-	many	TRBJ2-7	TRBV4-1	TGCGCCAGCAGCCAAGAGGGCATATCTTTCTCCTACGAGCAGTACTTC	CASSQEGISFSYEQYF
TRBD1	many	TRBJ1-1	TRBV10-3	TGTGCCATCAGCTTGACAGGGAGGGTGAACACTGAAGCTTTCTTT	CAISLTGRVNTEAFF
TRBD2	few	TRBJ2-1	TRBV20-1	TGCAGTGCTTTAGCGGGACCCTACAATGAGCAGTTCTTC	CSALAGPYNEQFF
-	-	TRBJ2-3	TRBV14	TGTGCCAGCAGCCGCCACGCTACTAGCACAGATACGCAGTATTTT	CASSRHATSTDTQYF
TRBD2	few	TRBJ2-1	TRBV19	TGTGCCAGTATTCAAGGGGCCGGCGCGGGAGGCCACAATGAGCAGTTCTTC	CASIQGAGAGGHNEQFF
TRBD1	few	TRBJ2-3	TRBV2	TGTGCCAGCAGTCCCAGGGGGCGAGCAGATACGCAGTATTTT	CASSPRGRADTQYF
-	many	TRBJ2-3	TRBV6-5	TGTGCCAGCAGTTACTCACCCGGAGCCCCTAGCACAGATACGCAGTATTTT	CASSYSPGAPSTDTQYF
-	many	TRBJ2-7	TRBV20-1	TGCAGTGCCACACTTCGAGCGACAGGTTCCTACGAGCAGTACTTC	CSATLRATGSYEQYF
-	many	TRBJ2-3	TRBV28	TGTGCCAGCAGTTTACGGACCCTCCCAGATACGCAGTATTTT	CASSLRTLPDTQYF
-	few	TRBJ1-2	TRBV10-3	TGTGCCATCAGTTATGAGAATATAGGGAACTATGGCTACACCTTC	CAISYENIGNYGYTF
-	few	TRBJ2-3	TRBV2	TGTGCCAGCAGCGCGACCAGGCAGATTAGCACAGATACGCAGTATTTT	CASSATRQISTDTQYF
TRBD1	once	TRBJ2-7	TRBV5-1	TGCGCCAGCAGCTTGGCCCCGGGACAGGACCACGAGCAGTACTTC	CASSLAPGQDHEQYF
-	many	TRBJ2-3	TRBV7-2	TGTGCCAGCAGCTTTGGGGGGTTGAGCACAGATACGCAGTATTTT	CASSFGGLSTDTQYF
TRBD1	many	TRBJ2-1	TRBV25-1	TGTGCCAGCAGTGAATATAAGGGACAGGGGGACAATGAGCAGTTCTTC	CASSEYKGQGDNEQFF
-	-	TRBJ2-7	TRBV28	TGTGCCGGCGGACCAGACGGAAGACCTACCTACGAGCAGTACTTC	CAGGPDGRPTYEQYF
-	many	TRBJ2-5	TRBV6-5	TGTGCCAGCAGTTACTCGACAGGGGACTATGAGACCCAGTACTTC	CASSYSTGDYETQYF
TRBD1	many	TRBJ1-5	TRBV7-8	TGTGCCAGCAGCTTAGGTCGACAGGGGGCAGGGCAGCCCCAGCATTTT	CASSLGRQGAGQPQHF
TRBD1	many	TRBJ2-3	TRBV27	TGTGCCAGCAGTTTACAATCAACCGGGACAGGGACAGATACGCAGTATTTT	CASSLQSTGTGTDTQYF
-	many	TRBJ2-1	TRBV28	TGTGCCAGCAGCCAAAATGCCTACAATGAGCAGTTCTTC	CASSQNAYNEQFF
-	many	TRBJ2-6	TRBV9	TGTGCCTCCAAACCGGGTCCCACTGGGGCCAACGTCCTGACTTTC	CASKPGPTGANVLTF
TRBD2	many	TRBJ2-5	TRBV28	TGTGCCAGCAGAAACATAGCGGGATTGCGTCAAGAGACCCAGTACTTC	CASRNIAGLRQETQYF
-	many	TRBJ2-6	TRBV19	TGTGCCAGTAGTATGACGACAGACCCTGTAAGCTCTGGGGCCAACGTCCTGACTTTC	CASSMTTDPVSSGANVLTF